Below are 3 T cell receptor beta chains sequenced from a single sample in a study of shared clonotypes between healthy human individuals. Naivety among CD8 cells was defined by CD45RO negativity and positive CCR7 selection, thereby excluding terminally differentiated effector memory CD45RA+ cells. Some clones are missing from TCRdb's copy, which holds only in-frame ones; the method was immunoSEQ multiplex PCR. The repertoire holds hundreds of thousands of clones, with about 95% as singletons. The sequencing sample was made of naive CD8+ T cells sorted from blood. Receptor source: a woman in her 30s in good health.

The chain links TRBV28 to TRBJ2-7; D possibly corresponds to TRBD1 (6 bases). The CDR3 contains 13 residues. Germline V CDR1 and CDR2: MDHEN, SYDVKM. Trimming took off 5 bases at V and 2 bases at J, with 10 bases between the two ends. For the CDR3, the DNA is TGTGCCAGCAGTCACGACAGGACCTACGAGCAGTACTTC. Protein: CASSHDRTYEQYF.

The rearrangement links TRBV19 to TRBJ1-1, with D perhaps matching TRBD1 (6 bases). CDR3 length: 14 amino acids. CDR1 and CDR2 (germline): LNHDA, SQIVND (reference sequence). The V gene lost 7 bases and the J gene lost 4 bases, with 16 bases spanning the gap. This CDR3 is CASTPFIGGTEAFF. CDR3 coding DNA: TGTGCCAGTACTCCCTTTATAGGGGGCACTGAAGCTTTCTTT.

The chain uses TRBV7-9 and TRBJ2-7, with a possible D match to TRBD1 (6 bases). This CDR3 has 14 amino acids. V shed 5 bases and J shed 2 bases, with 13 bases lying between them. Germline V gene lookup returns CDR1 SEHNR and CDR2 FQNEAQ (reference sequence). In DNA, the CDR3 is TGTGCCAGCAGCAGTTTCTGGACAGCCTACGAGCAGTACTTC. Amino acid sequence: CASSSFWTAYEQYF.